This T cell receptor beta chain was captured by sequencing in a study of patients and donors after allogeneic stem cell transplantation. One entry per CDR3 protein results from TCRdb running MiXCR on the RT-PCR reads. The table has 920,000 or so distinct CDR3 sequences, more than 15% seen once; the top ten hold under 6.5%. Sequenced material: blood, either unsorted or a sorted T cell fraction (not recorded which). This TCR was sampled from a human donor who was either an allogeneic HSCT recipient or a stem cell or donor lymphocyte infusion donor (not recorded which). It is not recorded whose cells these are; they may come from a transplant donor.

The CDR3 sequence is CASSPEGQVAQPQHF. The CDR3 DNA is TGTGCCAGCAGTCCCGAGGGACAAGTGGCTCAGCCCCAGCATTTT. This chain joins TRBV6-2 or TRBV6-3 and TRBJ1-5; D is possibly TRBD1 (6 bases). Per the germline V gene, CDR1 is MNHEY and CDR2 is SVGEGT. V was pared by 5 bases and J by 6 bases, with 17 bases between. The CDR3 runs to 15 residues.